The present T cell receptor beta chain was sequenced within a study of cytomegalovirus exposure and HLA in healthy donors. Study-wide results and limits: Both high specificity and high sensitivity reportedly marked the classifier's diagnosis of cytomegalovirus status. Among TCR sequences, most were rare, though some public TCRs appeared in many donors. Specific recognition of CMV antigens was confirmed in vitro for a few chains (all CMV-associated).

Method: immunoSEQ multiplex PCR; TCRdb's copy keeps in-frame clones and lacks some. The data contain about 360,000 clones, about nine tenths of them seen just once; the ten biggest clones take up over 0.75%. Separation from the roughly 600-subject first cohort characterized the roughly 110-subject validation cohort, to which the donors belonged. Concerning this clone itself: Its antigen is currently unknown.

The germline V gene encodes CDR1 SGHAT and CDR2 FQNNGV. The CDR3 has 16 residues. V lost 1 base and J lost 4, with 16 bases in between. The sample comprised PBMCs. The chain combines TRBV11-2 with TRBJ1-2; the D gene is possibly TRBD1 (5 bases). The receptor comes from a woman aged 18-29 years in good health and CMV-seronegative. CDR3 region: CASSLVVGGDGYGYTF. The CDR3 DNA reads TGTGCCAGCAGCTTAGTAGTAGGAGGGGACGGCTATGGCTACACCTTC.